This T cell receptor beta chain was identified in a study of OX40 agonist ivuxolimab in advanced cancers. For the study at large: Recorded diagnoses for dose-escalation patients were hepatocellular carcinoma, melanoma, renal cell or head and neck cancer. A male proportion of over 75% was recorded, with mean age around 62 years and range about 23 to 80.

This clone was observed once. Sequenced by immunoSEQ multiplex PCR; TCRdb stores in-frame clones only, minus some. The sample lists 55,000 to 75,000 clones; 86% were seen once. CDR3 length equals 18 residues. Germline assignment: CDR1 SEHNR and CDR2 FQNEAQ (reference sequence). J lost 0 bases, V lost 3 bases, and 13 bases had no gene match. This clonotype originated in an adult with an advanced solid tumor such as melanoma, head and neck, liver or kidney cancer. The chain is built from TRBV7-9 and TRBJ2-7, with TRBD1 matching over 8 bases. The sample in question was CD4+ or CD8+ T cells sorted from blood, obtained in a trial of the OX40 agonist ivuxolimab. The CDR3 reads CASSLYQGAGRTSYEQYF. In DNA form, the CDR3 reads TGTGCCAGCAGCTTGTATCAGGGGGCTGGGCGGACCTCCTACGAGCAGTACTTC.